This T cell receptor beta chain was profiled in a study of identical twins. This clonotype was detected ten times or more. One entry per CDR3 protein results from TCRdb running MiXCR on the 5' RACE reads. The sample comprises 420,000 or so distinct CDR3 sequences, around a sixth of which are singletons, and less than 15% rests with the top ten. This CDR3 contains 13 residues. Germline CDR1 reads SGHTA; CDR2 reads FQGNSA. J lost 9 bases, V lost 3 bases, and 4 bases had no gene match. This rearrangement joins TRBV7-2 to TRBJ2-7, with 11 bases identical to TRBD2. The sequence was obtained from a man aged 45-65 years in good health. Sequenced sample: naive T cells sorted from blood. The DNA for the CDR3 is TGTGCCAGCAGCTTCGGGGGACTAGCGGTGCAGTACTTC. It translates to CASSFGGLAVQYF. Variable domain in full (rest from reference TRBV7-2 and TRBJ2-7): GAGVSQSPSNKVTEKGKDVELRCDPISGHTALYWYRQSLGQGLEFLIYFQGNSAPDKSGLPSDRFSAERTGGSVSTLTIQRTQQEDSAVYLCASSFGGLAVQYFGPGTRLTVT.